These T cell receptor beta chains were read from a single sample in a study of CD8 T cells in ankylosing spondylitis. One entry per CDR3 protein results from TCRdb running MiXCR on the 5' RACE reads. This sample yields more than 500,000 distinct CDR3 sequences, of which about 5% are seen a single time; roughly 3.3% belongs to the top ten. The sequencing sample was made of blood, either unsorted or a sorted T cell fraction (not recorded which). All receptors derive from a male donor with ankylosing spondylitis. Both conserved end residues are part of each CDR3. A D gene is named only where the DNA matches it firmly. Only some rows state a clone size, as once, few, many or a class for expanded clones.

V gene: TRBV7-9; J gene: TRBJ2-2; clone size: many; D gene: -; CDR3 DNA: TGTGCCAGCAGCCTTACGGCACAGGGATCAACCGGGGAGCTGTTTTTT; CDR3 protein: CASSLTAQGSTGELFF
V gene: TRBV7-2; J gene: TRBJ1-1; clone size: many; D gene: TRBD1; CDR3 DNA: TGTGCCAGCAGCCGACAGGGGATTGAGGCTTTCTTT; CDR3 protein: CASSRQGIEAFF
V gene: TRBV5-1; J gene: TRBJ1-1; clone size: many; D gene: -; CDR3 DNA: TGCGCCAGCAGCTCCTCTCAGAACACTGAAGCTTTCTTT; CDR3 protein: CASSSSQNTEAFF
V gene: TRBV5-1; J gene: TRBJ1-2; clone size: many; D gene: -; CDR3 DNA: TGCGCCAGCAGCTTTGGCCCCTCAGGTGAACTTTCCTATGGCTACACCTTC; CDR3 protein: CASSFGPSGELSYGYTF
V gene: TRBV20-1; J gene: TRBJ1-2; clone size: many; D gene: -; CDR3 DNA: TGCAGTGCTAGAGAATGGGAGGGTGGCTACACCTTC; CDR3 protein: CSAREWEGGYTF
V gene: TRBV28; J gene: TRBJ1-2; clone size: many; D gene: TRBD1; CDR3 DNA: TGTGCCAGCAGTTTAGGGGCAGGGGGTTATGGCTACACCTTC; CDR3 protein: CASSLGAGGYGYTF
V gene: TRBV20-1; J gene: TRBJ1-2; clone size: many; D gene: -; CDR3 DNA: TGCAGTGCTAGAGCCGGGATCTCGAACTATGGCTACACCTTC; CDR3 protein: CSARAGISNYGYTF
V gene: TRBV5-1; J gene: TRBJ2-3; clone size: many; D gene: TRBD2; CDR3 DNA: TGCGCCAGCCGACTAGCGACTAGCACAGATACGCAGTATTTT; CDR3 protein: CASRLATSTDTQYF
V gene: TRBV6-4; J gene: TRBJ2-7; clone size: many; D gene: -; CDR3 DNA: TGTGCCAGCAGTGACGAGGGATCGGGTATCGAGCAGTACTTC; CDR3 protein: CASSDEGSGIEQYF
V gene: TRBV6-1; J gene: TRBJ2-3; clone size: many; D gene: -; CDR3 DNA: TGTGCCAGCAGCCGGTATCCTAGCACAGATACGCAGTATTTT; CDR3 protein: CASSRYPSTDTQYF
V gene: TRBV20-1; J gene: TRBJ1-5; clone size: many; D gene: -; CDR3 DNA: TGCAGTGCTAGAGATCGGGTGGGTGATAGCAATCAGCCCCAGCATTTT; CDR3 protein: CSARDRVGDSNQPQHF
V gene: TRBV18; J gene: TRBJ1-1; clone size: -; D gene: -; CDR3 DNA: TGTGCCAGCTCACCTAGAGGGGGGCGAGGGATCACTGAAGCTTTCTTT; CDR3 protein: CASSPRGGRGITEAFF
V gene: TRBV3-1; J gene: TRBJ2-7; clone size: many; D gene: -; CDR3 DNA: TGTGCCAGCAGCCAAACTTCAGGGGAGTATGGTAGGGAGCAGTACTTC; CDR3 protein: CASSQTSGEYGREQYF
V gene: TRBV5-5; J gene: TRBJ1-1; clone size: many; D gene: TRBD1; CDR3 DNA: TGTGCCAGCAGCCTACCGGGACAGCGAATTATGAACACTGAAGCTTTCTTT; CDR3 protein: CASSLPGQRIMNTEAFF
V gene: TRBV7-9; J gene: TRBJ2-5; clone size: many; D gene: -; CDR3 DNA: TGTGCCAGCCAACAGAAAACAGGTGGCCAGTACTTC; CDR3 protein: CASQQKTGGQYF
V gene: TRBV30; J gene: TRBJ1-2; clone size: many; D gene: -; CDR3 DNA: TGTGCCTGGAGTGTACGAGGGGACATAGGCTACACCTTC; CDR3 protein: CAWSVRGDIGYTF
V gene: TRBV28; J gene: TRBJ1-1; clone size: many; D gene: -; CDR3 DNA: TGTGCCAGCAGTTTGGACCCTATCGGGGAAGCTTTCTTT; CDR3 protein: CASSLDPIGEAFF
V gene: TRBV5-6; J gene: TRBJ2-3; clone size: many; D gene: -; CDR3 DNA: TGTGCCAGCAGCTTGATCAGTCGGGCAGATACGCAGTATTTT; CDR3 protein: CASSLISRADTQYF
V gene: TRBV6-1; J gene: TRBJ2-5; clone size: many; D gene: TRBD1; CDR3 DNA: TGTGCCAGCAGTCGATCGCGGACAGGGAGAGAGACCCAGTACTTC; CDR3 protein: CASSRSRTGRETQYF
V gene: TRBV2; J gene: TRBJ2-1; clone size: few; D gene: TRBD2; CDR3 DNA: TGTGCCAGCAGTGACGGCGGGGGGGACCTTAACCTAGGGTTCTTC; CDR3 protein: CASSDGGGDLNLGFF
V gene: TRBV19; J gene: TRBJ2-1; clone size: many; D gene: TRBD2; CDR3 DNA: TGTGCCAGTACTACCGGGGGGGCCTACAATGAGCAGTTCTTC; CDR3 protein: CASTTGGAYNEQFF
V gene: TRBV6-5; J gene: TRBJ2-2; clone size: many; D gene: -; CDR3 DNA: TGTGCCACCACTTCTTGGGACACCGGGGAGCTGTTTTTT; CDR3 protein: CATTSWDTGELFF
V gene: TRBV5-1; J gene: TRBJ2-1; clone size: many; D gene: -; CDR3 DNA: TGCGCCAGCAGCCTATCCAGGACAGTGAACTACAATGAGCAGTTCTTC; CDR3 protein: CASSLSRTVNYNEQFF
V gene: TRBV11-2; J gene: TRBJ2-3; clone size: many; D gene: -; CDR3 DNA: TGTGCCAGCAGCCCGGGGACCACCTTCTCTAAAACAGATACGCAGTATTTT; CDR3 protein: CASSPGTTFSKTDTQYF
V gene: TRBV6-1; J gene: TRBJ2-7; clone size: many; D gene: TRBD2; CDR3 DNA: TGTGCCAGCAGTCGGCCGGGACTAGCGGGAACACGAGGCTACGAGCAGTACTTC; CDR3 protein: CASSRPGLAGTRGYEQYF
V gene: TRBV11-1; J gene: TRBJ2-6; clone size: many; D gene: -; CDR3 DNA: TGTGCCAGCAGCTTCAGCCGGGGCATAAGAAGGGCCAACGTCCTGACTTTC; CDR3 protein: CASSFSRGIRRANVLTF
V gene: TRBV29-1; J gene: TRBJ1-1; clone size: many; D gene: -; CDR3 DNA: TGCAGCGCCGTACAGTGGCTTATGGACACTGAAGCTTTCTTT; CDR3 protein: CSAVQWLMDTEAFF
V gene: TRBV5-1; J gene: TRBJ1-2; clone size: many; D gene: -; CDR3 DNA: TGCGCCAGCAGCCCCGGGGGGCCAGCTAACTATGGCTACACCTTC; CDR3 protein: CASSPGGPANYGYTF
V gene: TRBV28; J gene: TRBJ2-1; clone size: many; D gene: -; CDR3 DNA: TGTGCCAGCAGTTTAAGCTTGGGGGCGTCTGAGCAGTTCTTC; CDR3 protein: CASSLSLGASEQFF
V gene: TRBV28; J gene: TRBJ2-7; clone size: many; D gene: TRBD1; CDR3 DNA: TGTGCCACCGGGACAGGCACCTACGAGCAGTACTTC; CDR3 protein: CATGTGTYEQYF
V gene: TRBV29-1; J gene: TRBJ2-3; clone size: many; D gene: -; CDR3 DNA: TGCAGCTCCGGCGACTTCACAGATACGCAGTATTTT; CDR3 protein: CSSGDFTDTQYF
V gene: TRBV15; J gene: TRBJ1-1; clone size: many; D gene: -; CDR3 DNA: TGTGCCACCAGCATCGACACGAACACTGAAGCTTTCTTT; CDR3 protein: CATSIDTNTEAFF
V gene: TRBV12-3/TRBV12-4; J gene: TRBJ2-5; clone size: many; D gene: -; CDR3 DNA: TGTGCCAGCAGTTTCAGGGGTTCGGAGACCCAGTACTTC; CDR3 protein: CASSFRGSETQYF
V gene: TRBV20-1; J gene: TRBJ2-7; clone size: many; D gene: -; CDR3 DNA: TGCAGTGCTAGCTCGACAGGCGACATTGGCGAGCAGTACTTC; CDR3 protein: CSASSTGDIGEQYF
V gene: TRBV4-3; J gene: TRBJ1-2; clone size: many; D gene: -; CDR3 DNA: TGCGCCAGCAGCCAAGCACGTGGGCCCCCAAAAGGCTACACCTTC; CDR3 protein: CASSQARGPPKGYTF
V gene: TRBV7-2; J gene: TRBJ2-5; clone size: many; D gene: -; CDR3 DNA: TGTGCCAGCAGTAACGCAGGAGAGACCCAGTACTTC; CDR3 protein: CASSNAGETQYF
V gene: TRBV29-1; J gene: TRBJ2-1; clone size: -; D gene: TRBD2; CDR3 DNA: TGCAGTGGAACTAGCGGGGACTACAATGAGCAGTTCTTC; CDR3 protein: CSGTSGDYNEQFF
V gene: TRBV29-1; J gene: TRBJ2-1; clone size: many; D gene: TRBD1; CDR3 DNA: TGCAGCGCCCGGGGACAGGGAAATGAGCAGTTCTTC; CDR3 protein: CSARGQGNEQFF